Listed below are T cell receptor beta chains from one sample, sequenced in a study of identical twins. One entry per CDR3 protein, called by TCRdb with MiXCR from the 5' RACE reads. The sample consists of approximately 260,000 distinct CDR3 sequences, around 15% of them appearing once. The sequencing sample was made of memory (CD45RO+) T cells sorted from blood. These receptors were obtained from a woman aged 18 to 35 in good health. The CDR3 runs from the conserved cysteine through the conserved F or W. The D gene is left open where the match is weak.

D gene,V gene,CDR3 protein
NA,TRBV27,CASSWRFSGANVLTF
NA,TRBV10-2,CASKEETQYF
TRBD1,TRBV5-1,CASSFRQGAGNTEAFF
TRBD1,TRBV18,CASSPGQAVDTQYF
NA,TRBV3-1,CASSHGPGRSYEQYF
TRBD1,TRBV7-2,CASSLWTGYEQYF
TRBD2,TRBV4-2,CASSQDLAASARSTQYF
TRBD1,TRBV5-1,CASSHQGEFQETQYF
NA,TRBV15,CATSRAAGRDYGYTF
NA,TRBV2,CASERQNTEAFF
NA,TRBV7-7,CASSLVLTTYEQYF
NA,TRBV5-1,CASSLDGGLEQYF
NA,TRBV5-5,CASSLTPHSQGGTDTQYF
NA,TRBV12-3/TRBV12-4,CASSQQVSYGYTF
NA,TRBV14,CASSRVWQDDEAFF
NA,TRBV20-1,CSAFGPLEGTDTQYF
TRBD1,TRBV5-6,CASSRTGLGETQYF
NA,TRBV2,CASIHGEGGRDTEAFF
NA,TRBV5-1,CATRNPRDGSYEQYF
NA,TRBV4-2,CASSQGGTVSNYGYTF
TRBD2,TRBV18,CASSPGLAGGHEQFF
NA,TRBV7-9,CASSAREEPQHF
TRBD1,TRBV5-8,CASSIGTVMNTEAFF
TRBD2,TRBV6-5,CASSSLAAGYNEQFF
NA,TRBV15,CATSPQRRFGSNQPQHF
NA,TRBV5-6,CASSSTGSGNTIYF
TRBD2,TRBV5-6,CASSPRRESRNIQYF
NA,TRBV7-2,CASSLTSNYEQYF
NA,TRBV2,CASSGNRWYEQYF
TRBD1,TRBV4-3,CASGRTGGGQQYF
NA,TRBV20-1,CSARVPAGANYGYTF
NA,TRBV7-9,CASGGRLNQPQHF
NA,TRBV2,CASTYRDEQYF
NA,TRBV10-3,CAISDSVRLGSSVPEQYF
TRBD1,TRBV20-1,CSAYSGTATYNEQFF
NA,TRBV20-1,CSGRAGHEQYF
NA,TRBV30,CAWRVAGVVTEAFF
NA,TRBV9,CASSAGLSESRPGELFF
TRBD2,TRBV7-2,CASSADGLAYNEQFF
TRBD2,TRBV30,CAWRLAGGSDTQYF
NA,TRBV14,CASSQNFYNEQFF
NA,TRBV10-3,CAIRPTSFSSYNEQFF
TRBD1,TRBV5-1,CASSPAGTGVPDTQYF
NA,TRBV9,CASSPAAWDYEQYF
TRBD2,TRBV7-2,CASSLVGTTYNEQFF
NA,TRBV7-9,CASSSWTGNTEAFF
TRBD1,TRBV7-2,CASSFRDRLTEAFF
NA,TRBV5-1,CASSLAGVRGNTEAFF
TRBD1,TRBV6-5,CASSYSPGTGGYEQYF
NA,TRBV12-3/TRBV12-4,CASSLGGVGTYEQYF
NA,TRBV29-1,CSVEKAGNEQFF
NA,TRBV21-1,CASSKDDYEQYF
NA,TRBV20-1,CSALDSTTNEKLFF
TRBD1,TRBV6-1,CASSNRGSNQPQHF
NA,TRBV10-2,CASRLGPSPPEAFF